The clone carrying this TCR beta chain was picked up a small number of times. Constant-region reverse primers amplified full-length variable regions, followed by semi-nested Nested Universal Primer A PCR. A single record per CDR3 protein comes from TCRdb applying MiXCR to the 5' RACE reads. The table has over 45,000 distinct CDR3 sequences, around 24% seen once. Germline V lookup: CDR1 MNHNY, CDR2 SVGAGI (reference sequence). J gave up 6 bases and V 11 bases, and 9 bases lay outside the gene matches. The CDR3 has 14 residues. Cells sorted as Tregs were CD4+, CD25+ and CD127-/low. The V gene is TRBV6-6, the J gene TRBJ2-2; 10 bases line up with TRBD1. This sequence originates from a female donor with breast cancer. Sequenced input: tumor-infiltrating Tregs sorted from the breast tumor. The CDR3 region has the DNA TGTGCCGGACAGGGGGGCGTCGAGGCCGGGGAGCTGTTTTTT. It encodes CAGQGGVEAGELFF.